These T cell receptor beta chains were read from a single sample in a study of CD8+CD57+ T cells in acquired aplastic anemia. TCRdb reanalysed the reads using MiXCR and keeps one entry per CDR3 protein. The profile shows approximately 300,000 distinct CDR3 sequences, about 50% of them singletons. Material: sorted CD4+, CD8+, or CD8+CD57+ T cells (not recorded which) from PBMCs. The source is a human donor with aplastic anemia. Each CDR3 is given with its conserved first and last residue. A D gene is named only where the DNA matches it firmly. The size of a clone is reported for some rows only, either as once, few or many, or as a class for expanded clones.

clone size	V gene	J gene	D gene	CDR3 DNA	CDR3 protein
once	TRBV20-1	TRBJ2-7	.	TGCAGTGCTGTACACGCTGGCCTCTACGAGCAGTACTTC	CSAVHAGLYEQYF
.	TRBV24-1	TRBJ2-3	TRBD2	TGTGCCACCAGCGGACTAGCGGGGGGGAGAGGCACAGATACGCAGTATTTT	CATSGLAGGRGTDTQYF
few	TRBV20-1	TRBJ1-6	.	TGCAGTGGCGGGCCACAGGGTAATTCACCCCTCCACTTT	CSGGPQGNSPLHF
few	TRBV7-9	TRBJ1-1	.	TGTGCCAGCAGGACGACAGAACCAACGAACAGTGAAGCTTTCTTT	CASRTTEPTNSEAFF
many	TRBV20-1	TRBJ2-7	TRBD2	TGCAGTGCCGCCGGACTAGCGGGGGGTGTTGGCTACGAGCAGTACTTC	CSAAGLAGGVGYEQYF
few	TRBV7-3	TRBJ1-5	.	TGTGCCAGCTCTTGGGGGGCTGGACAGCCCCAGCATTTT	CASSWGAGQPQHF
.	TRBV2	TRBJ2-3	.	TGTGCCAGCAGTGAAGGAGCTTATAGCACAGATACGCAGTATTTT	CASSEGAYSTDTQYF
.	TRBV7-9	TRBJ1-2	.	TGTGCCAGCAGCTTGGGGGGGGCGTATGGCTACACCTTC	CASSLGGAYGYTF
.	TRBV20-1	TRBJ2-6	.	TGCAGTGCTAGGGGTGGGGCCAACGTCCTGACTTTC	CSARGGANVLTF
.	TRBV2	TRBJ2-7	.	TGTGCCAGCAAGGACTCCACCTACGAGCAGTACTTC	CASKDSTYEQYF
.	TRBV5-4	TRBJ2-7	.	TGTGCCAGCAGCAAATACTACAGCTACGAGCAGTACTTC	CASSKYYSYEQYF
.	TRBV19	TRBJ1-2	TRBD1	TGTGCCAGTAGAACAGACAGGGACGGCTACACCTTC	CASRTDRDGYTF
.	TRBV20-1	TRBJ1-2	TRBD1	TGCAGTGCTATTAGGGGGCAAAAAGGCTACACCTTC	CSAIRGQKGYTF
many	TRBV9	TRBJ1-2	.	TGTGCCAGCAGCGTAGAGCCAGCAACTAACTATGGCTACACCTTC	CASSVEPATNYGYTF
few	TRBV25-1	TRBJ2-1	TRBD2	TGTGCCAGCAGGGAAACCGGGACTAGCGGGGTCAATGAGCAGTTCTTC	CASRETGTSGVNEQFF
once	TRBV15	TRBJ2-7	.	TGTGCCACCAGCAGGGTGGACCCGCACGCCTACGAGCAGTACTTC	CATSRVDPHAYEQYF
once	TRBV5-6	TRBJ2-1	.	TGTGCCAGCAGTCCGTTTGCAACTAATGAGCAGTTCTTC	CASSPFATNEQFF
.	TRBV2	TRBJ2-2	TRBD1	TGTGCCAGCAGACAACAGGGGCCCGGGGAGCTGTTTTTT	CASRQQGPGELFF
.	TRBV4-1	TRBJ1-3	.	TGCGCCAGCAGCTTGACCTGGACAAGTGGAAACACTATATATTTT	CASSLTWTSGNTIYF
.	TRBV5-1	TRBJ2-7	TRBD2	TGCGCCAGCGCCAATAGCGGGAGCTACGAGCAGTACTTC	CASANSGSYEQYF
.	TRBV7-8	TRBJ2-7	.	TGTGCCAGCAGCTTCACCCCTACAGGGATCCCCTACGAGCAGTACTTC	CASSFTPTGIPYEQYF
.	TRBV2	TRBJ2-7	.	TGTGCCAGCAGTGAATTAGAGGGCTACGAGCAGTACTTC	CASSELEGYEQYF
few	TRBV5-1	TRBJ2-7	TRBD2	TGCGCCAGCAGCTCGTATAAAGCGGGGGGGACCTACGAGCAGTACTTC	CASSSYKAGGTYEQYF
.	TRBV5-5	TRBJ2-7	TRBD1	TGTGCCAGCAGCGACCCCGGGACAGGGTATTGCGAGCAGTACTTC	CASSDPGTGYCEQYF
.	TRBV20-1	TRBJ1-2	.	TGCAGTGCTACTGGCTCTAGCTATGGCTACACCTTC	CSATGSSYGYTF
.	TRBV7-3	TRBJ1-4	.	TGTGCCAGCAGTCCTCGGGGAGGGGCAGCGAATGAAAAACTGTTTTTT	CASSPRGGAANEKLFF
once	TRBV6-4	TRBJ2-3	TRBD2	TGTGCCAGCAGTGACTCATCGGGAGGCGCAGATACGCAGTATTTT	CASSDSSGGADTQYF
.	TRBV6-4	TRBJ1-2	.	TGTGCCAGCAGTGAAGTGAGTGGAGAAAGTTATGGCTACACCTTC	CASSEVSGESYGYTF
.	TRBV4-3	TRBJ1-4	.	TGCGCCAGCAGCCAAGTAGGAGGGAATGAAAAACTGTTTTTT	CASSQVGGNEKLFF
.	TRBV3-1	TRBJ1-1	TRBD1	TGTGCCAGCAGCCGGACAGGGGAGGGGTTGAACACTGAAGCTTTCTTT	CASSRTGEGLNTEAFF
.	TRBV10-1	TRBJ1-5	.	TGCGCCAGCAGTGGGGGGCAGGGATTGCCCCAGCATTTT	CASSGGQGLPQHF